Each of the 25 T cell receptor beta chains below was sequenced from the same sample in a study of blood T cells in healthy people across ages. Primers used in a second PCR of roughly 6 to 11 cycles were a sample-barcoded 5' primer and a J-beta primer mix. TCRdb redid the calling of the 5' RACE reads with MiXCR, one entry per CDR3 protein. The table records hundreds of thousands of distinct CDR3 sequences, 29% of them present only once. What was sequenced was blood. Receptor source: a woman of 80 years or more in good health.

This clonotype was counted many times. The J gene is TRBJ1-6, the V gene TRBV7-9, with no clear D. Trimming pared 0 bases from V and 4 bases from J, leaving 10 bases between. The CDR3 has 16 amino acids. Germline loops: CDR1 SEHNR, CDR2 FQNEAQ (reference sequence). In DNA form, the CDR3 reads TGTGCCAGCAGCTTAGCCCGTCCGGGGTATAATTCACCCCTCCACTTT. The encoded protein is CASSLARPGYNSPLHF.

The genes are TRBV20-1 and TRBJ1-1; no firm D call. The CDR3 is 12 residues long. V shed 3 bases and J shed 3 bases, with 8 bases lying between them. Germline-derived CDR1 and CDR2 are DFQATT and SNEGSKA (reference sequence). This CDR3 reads CSASKGDTEAFF. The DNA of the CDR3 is TGCAGTGCTAGCAAGGGAGACACTGAAGCTTTCTTT.

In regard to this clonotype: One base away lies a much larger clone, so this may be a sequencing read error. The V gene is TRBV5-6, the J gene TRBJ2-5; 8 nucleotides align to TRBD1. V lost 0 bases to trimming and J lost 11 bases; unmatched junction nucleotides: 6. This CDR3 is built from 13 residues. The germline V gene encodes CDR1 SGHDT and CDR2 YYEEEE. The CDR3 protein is CASSLVTGVEQYF. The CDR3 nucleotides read TGTGCCAGCAGCTTGGTGACAGGGGTTGAGCAGTACTTC.

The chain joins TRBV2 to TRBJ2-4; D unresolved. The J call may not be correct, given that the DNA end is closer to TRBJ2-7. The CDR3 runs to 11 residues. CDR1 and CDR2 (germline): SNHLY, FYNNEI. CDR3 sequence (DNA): TGTGCCAGCGGGTTATGGAACGAGCAGTACTTC. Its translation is CASGLWNEQYF.

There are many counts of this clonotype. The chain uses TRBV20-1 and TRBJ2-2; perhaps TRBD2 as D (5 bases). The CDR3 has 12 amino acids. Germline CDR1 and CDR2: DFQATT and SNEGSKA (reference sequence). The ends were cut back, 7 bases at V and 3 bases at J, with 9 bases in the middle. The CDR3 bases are TGCAGTGTTTCGAGGGACACCGGGGAGCTGTTTTTT. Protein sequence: CSVSRDTGELFF.

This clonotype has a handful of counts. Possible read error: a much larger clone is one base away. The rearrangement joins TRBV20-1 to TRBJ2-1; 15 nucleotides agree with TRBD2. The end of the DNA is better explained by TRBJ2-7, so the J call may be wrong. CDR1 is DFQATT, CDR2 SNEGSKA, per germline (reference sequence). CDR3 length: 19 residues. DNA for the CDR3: TGCAGTGCTACGGGCTCACCGGGACTAGCGGGGGGTTCCTACAATGAGCAGTACTTC. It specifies CSATGSPGLAGGSYNEQYF.

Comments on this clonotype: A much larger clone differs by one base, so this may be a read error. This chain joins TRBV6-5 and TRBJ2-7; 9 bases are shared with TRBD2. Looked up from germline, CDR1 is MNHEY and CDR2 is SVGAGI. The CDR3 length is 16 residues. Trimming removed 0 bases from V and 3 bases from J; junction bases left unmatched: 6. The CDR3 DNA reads TGTGCCAGCAGTTACTCGAGCCTAGCGGGGAGCTACGAGCAGTACTTC. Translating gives CASSYSSLAGSYEQYF.

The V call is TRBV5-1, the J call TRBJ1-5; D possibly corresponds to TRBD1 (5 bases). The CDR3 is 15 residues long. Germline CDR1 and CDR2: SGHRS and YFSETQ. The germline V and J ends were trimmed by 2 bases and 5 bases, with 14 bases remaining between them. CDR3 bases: TGCGCCAGCAGCTTCGAGGGGCGCCGGGATCAGCCCCAGCATTTT. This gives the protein CASSFEGRRDQPQHF.

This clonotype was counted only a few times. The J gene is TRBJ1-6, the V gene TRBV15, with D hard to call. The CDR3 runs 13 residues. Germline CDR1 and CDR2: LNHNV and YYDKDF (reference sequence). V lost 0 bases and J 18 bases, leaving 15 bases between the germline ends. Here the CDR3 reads CATSRDPGQTPHF. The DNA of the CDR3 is TGTGCCACCAGCAGAGATCCGGGTCAAACCCCCCACTTT.

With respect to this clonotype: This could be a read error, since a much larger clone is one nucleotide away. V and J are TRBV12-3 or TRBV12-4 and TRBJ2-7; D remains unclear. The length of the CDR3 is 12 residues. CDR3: CASSIIPYEQYF. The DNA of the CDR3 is TGTGCCAGCAGCATAATCCCCTATGAGCAGTACTTC.

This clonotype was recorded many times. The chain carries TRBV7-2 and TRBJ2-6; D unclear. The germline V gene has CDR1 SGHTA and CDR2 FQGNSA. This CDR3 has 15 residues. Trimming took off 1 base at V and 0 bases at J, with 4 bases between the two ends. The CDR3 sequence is CASSLVSSGANVLTF. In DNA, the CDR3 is TGTGCCAGCAGCTTAGTCAGCTCTGGGGCCAACGTCCTGACTTTC.

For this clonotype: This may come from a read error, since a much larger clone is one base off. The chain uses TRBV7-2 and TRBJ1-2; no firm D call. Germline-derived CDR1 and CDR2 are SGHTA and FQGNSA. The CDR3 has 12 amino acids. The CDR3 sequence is CAGSSTPDGYTF. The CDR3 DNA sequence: TGTGCCGGCAGCTCCACACCGGATGGCTACACCTTC.

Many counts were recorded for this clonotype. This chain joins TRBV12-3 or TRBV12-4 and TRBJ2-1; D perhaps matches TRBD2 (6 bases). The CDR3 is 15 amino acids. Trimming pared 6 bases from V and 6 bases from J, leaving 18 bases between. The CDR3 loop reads CASSLRQLGGNEQFF. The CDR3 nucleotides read TGTGCCAGCAGCTTAAGGCAGTTGGGGGGCAATGAGCAGTTCTTC.

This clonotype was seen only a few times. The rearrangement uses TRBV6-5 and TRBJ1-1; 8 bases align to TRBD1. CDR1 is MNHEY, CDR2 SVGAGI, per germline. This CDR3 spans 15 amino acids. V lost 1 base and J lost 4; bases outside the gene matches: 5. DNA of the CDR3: TGTGCCAGCAGTTACTTCCCACAGGGGGGCACTGAAGCTTTCTTT. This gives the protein CASSYFPQGGTEAFF.

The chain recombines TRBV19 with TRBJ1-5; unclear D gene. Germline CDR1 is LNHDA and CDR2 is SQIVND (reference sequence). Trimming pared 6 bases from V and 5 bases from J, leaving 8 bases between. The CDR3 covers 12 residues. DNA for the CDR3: TGTGCCAGTAGAGAAACCGATCAGCCCCAGCATTTT. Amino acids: CASRETDQPQHF. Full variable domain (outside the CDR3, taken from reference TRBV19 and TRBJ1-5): DGGITQSPKYLFRKEGQNVTLSCEQNLNHDAMYWYRQDPGQGLRLIYYSQIVNDFQKGDIAEGYSVSREKKESFPLTVTSAQKNPTAFYLCASRETDQPQHFGDGTRLSIL.

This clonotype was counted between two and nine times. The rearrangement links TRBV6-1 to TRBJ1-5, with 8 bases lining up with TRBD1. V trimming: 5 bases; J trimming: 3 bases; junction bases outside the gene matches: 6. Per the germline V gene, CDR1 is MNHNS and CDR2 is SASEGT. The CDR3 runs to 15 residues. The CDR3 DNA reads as TGTGCCAGCAGTCTGGGACAGGCCCTCAATCAGCCCCAGCATTTT. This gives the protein CASSLGQALNQPQHF.

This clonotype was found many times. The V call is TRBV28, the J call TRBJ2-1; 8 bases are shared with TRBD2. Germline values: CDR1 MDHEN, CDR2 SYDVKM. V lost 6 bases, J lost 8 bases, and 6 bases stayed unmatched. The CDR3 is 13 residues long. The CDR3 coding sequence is TGTGCCAGCAGAGGCGGGGGGAGGGATGAGCAGTTCTTC. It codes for CASRGGGRDEQFF.

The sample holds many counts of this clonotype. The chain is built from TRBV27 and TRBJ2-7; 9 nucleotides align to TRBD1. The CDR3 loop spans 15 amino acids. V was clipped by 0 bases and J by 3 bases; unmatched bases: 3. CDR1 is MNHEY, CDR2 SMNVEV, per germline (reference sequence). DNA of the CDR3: TGTGCCAGCAGTTTATCAGGACAGGGGATCTACGAGCAGTACTTC. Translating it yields CASSLSGQGIYEQYF.

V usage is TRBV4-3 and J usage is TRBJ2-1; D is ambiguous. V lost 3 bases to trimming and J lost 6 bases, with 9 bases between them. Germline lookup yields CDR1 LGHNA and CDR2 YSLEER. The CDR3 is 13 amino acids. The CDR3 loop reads CASSHQEGNEQFF. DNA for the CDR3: TGCGCCAGCAGCCACCAAGAAGGCAATGAGCAGTTCTTC.

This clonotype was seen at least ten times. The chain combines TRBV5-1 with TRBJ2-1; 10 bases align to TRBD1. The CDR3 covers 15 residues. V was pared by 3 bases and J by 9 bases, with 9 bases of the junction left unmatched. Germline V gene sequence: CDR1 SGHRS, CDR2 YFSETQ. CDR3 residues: CASSSGTGDLGEQFF. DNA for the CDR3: TGCGCCAGCAGCTCCGGGACAGGGGATTTGGGTGAGCAGTTCTTC.

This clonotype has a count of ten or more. CDR3 protein: CSAHSGGADTQYF. The CDR3 region has the DNA TGCAGTGCTCATAGCGGGGGGGCAGATACGCAGTATTTT. The rearrangement joins TRBV20-1 to TRBJ2-3; TRBD2 matches at 11 bases. V lost 5 bases and J lost 4; bases outside the gene matches: 2. Germline values: CDR1 DFQATT, CDR2 SNEGSKA (reference sequence). This CDR3 is built from 13 residues.

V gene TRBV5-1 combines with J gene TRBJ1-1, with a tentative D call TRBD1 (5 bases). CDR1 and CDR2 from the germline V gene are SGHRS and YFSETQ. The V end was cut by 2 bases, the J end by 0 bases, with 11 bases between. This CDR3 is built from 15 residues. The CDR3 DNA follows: TGCGCCAGCAGCTTACTGGGACCGATGAACACTGAAGCTTTCTTT. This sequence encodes CASSLLGPMNTEAFF.

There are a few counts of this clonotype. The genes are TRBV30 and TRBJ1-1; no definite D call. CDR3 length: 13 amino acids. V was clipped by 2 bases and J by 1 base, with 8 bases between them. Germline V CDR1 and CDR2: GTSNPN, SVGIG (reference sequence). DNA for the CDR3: TGTGCCTGGAGTCCCGAGGCGAACACTGAAGCTTTCTTT. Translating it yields CAWSPEANTEAFF. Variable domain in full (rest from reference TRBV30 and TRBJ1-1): SQTIHQWPATLVQPVGSPLSLECTVEGTSNPNLYWYRQAAGRGLQLLFYSVGIGQISSEVPQNLSASRPQDRQFILSSKKLLLSDSGFYLCAWSPEANTEAFFGQGTRLTVV.

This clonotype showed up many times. The CDR3 DNA reads as TGCGCCAGCAGCCCAGGACTGGTCCAATACGAGCAGTACTTC. Translation: CASSPGLVQYEQYF. The chain joins TRBV5-1 to TRBJ2-7; a possible D gene is TRBD2 (5 bases). Per the germline V gene, CDR1 is SGHRS and CDR2 is YFSETQ. Trimming pared 4 bases from V and 4 bases from J, leaving 15 bases between. This CDR3 has 14 residues.

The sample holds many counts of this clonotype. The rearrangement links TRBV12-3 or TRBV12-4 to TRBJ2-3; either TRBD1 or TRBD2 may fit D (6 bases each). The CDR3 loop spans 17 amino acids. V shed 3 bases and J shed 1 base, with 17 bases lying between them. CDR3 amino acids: CASSFFPRRGGTDTQYF. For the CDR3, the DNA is TGTGCCAGCAGTTTCTTTCCCCGGAGGGGGGGCACAGATACGCAGTATTTT.